Listed here is a single T cell receptor (beta chain). The sample belongs to a study of blood T cell repertoires in COVID-19. Study at large: From T cells, B-cell-depleted T cells, or PBMCs came the material, which was cDNA or gDNA.

The data were produced by immunoSEQ multiplex PCR, yet TCRdb's version contains in-frame clones alone and is incomplete. The data show about 55,000 clones, almost 90% seen once. The V end lost 1 base, the J end lost 5 bases, and 14 bases lay between the germline ends. Germline V gene sequence: CDR1 LNHDA, CDR2 SQIVND (reference sequence). The CDR3 consists of 15 residues. This clonotype originated in a man aged 55 to 69 with active COVID-19. V is TRBV19 and J is TRBJ2-5, with D perhaps matching TRBD2 (6 bases). The specimen was peripheral blood. In DNA form, the CDR3 reads TGTGCCAGTAGTATAGCACTAGCTTTAGGGGAGACCCAGTACTTC. Translated: CASSIALALGETQYF.